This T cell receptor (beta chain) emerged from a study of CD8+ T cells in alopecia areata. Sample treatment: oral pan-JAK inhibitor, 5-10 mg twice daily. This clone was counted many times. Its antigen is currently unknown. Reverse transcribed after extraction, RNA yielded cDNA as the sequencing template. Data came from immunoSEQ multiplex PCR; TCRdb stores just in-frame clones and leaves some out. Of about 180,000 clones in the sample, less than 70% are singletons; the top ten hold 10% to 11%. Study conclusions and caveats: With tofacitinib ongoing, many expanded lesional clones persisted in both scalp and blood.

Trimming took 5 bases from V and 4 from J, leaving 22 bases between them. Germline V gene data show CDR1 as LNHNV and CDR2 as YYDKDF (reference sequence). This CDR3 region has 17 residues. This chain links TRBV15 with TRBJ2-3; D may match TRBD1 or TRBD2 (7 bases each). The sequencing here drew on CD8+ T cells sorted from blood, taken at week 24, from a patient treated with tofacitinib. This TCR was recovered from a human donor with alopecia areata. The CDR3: CATSPGQGGPIADTQYF. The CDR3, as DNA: TGTGCCACCAGCCCGGGCCAGGGGGGGCCCATTGCAGATACGCAGTATTTT.